The source of this T cell receptor (beta chain) is a study of blood T cell repertoires in COVID-19. On the study more broadly: In each case, the material was cDNA or gDNA derived from T cells, B-cell-depleted T cells, or PBMCs.

With 3 bases removed from V and 2 bases from J, the gap between germline ends came to 4 bases. Germline-derived CDR1 and CDR2 are DFQATT and SNEGSKA (reference sequence). This CDR3 is built from 11 residues. The authors' processing: Reference gene primer amplification yielded estimated nucleated cell counts. Clones were sequenced by immunoSEQ multiplex PCR, and TCRdb holds only the in-frame ones, with some missing. The D gene and trimming were derived from the DNA, and the V and J assignments and clone size from that table. The data hold about 260,000 clones, with about 90% observed a single time. Individuals drawn from 24 US areas were roughly 18 to 95 years old.

Source material: PBMCs or T cells enriched from blood (not recorded which). V usage is TRBV20-1 and J usage is TRBJ1-2; no definite D call. This clonotype was sampled from a man aged 45-65 years who had been exposed to COVID-19. CDR3 protein: CSARENYGYTF. The CDR3 DNA reads as TGCAGTGCTAGGGAGAACTATGGCTACACCTTC.